Shown below are 3 T cell receptor beta chains from a single sample sequenced in a study of blood T cell repertoires in COVID-19 (TCRdb year 2020). Libraries were made using the immunoSEQ multiplex PCR assay. Drawn from immuneACCESS, this table holds only the in-frame rearrangements with V and J called that TCRdb kept. Clones are partly lost; checked studies trace under half to an unresolved V gene and leave the rest unexplained. Counted in this sample were roughly 120,000 clones; 85% of them appeared once. The leading ten clones occupy roughly 1.5% of the sample. The source material was peripheral blood. All receptors come from a man aged 35-49 years with acute or convalescent COVID-19.

Notes on this clone: The same CDR3 also results from other DNA sequences found in this sample. The chain links TRBV19 to TRBJ1-4, with D unresolved. CDR1 is LNHDA and CDR2 is SQIVND in the germline V gene (reference sequence). CDR3 size: 14 residues. Trimming cost V 3 bases and J 0 bases, with 5 bases left between them. The DNA of the CDR3 is TGTGCCAGTAGTATTGCAGCAACTAATGAAAAACTGTTTTTT. Translation: CASSIAATNEKLFF.

There are a few counts of this clone. The chain carries TRBV18 and TRBJ2-3; 7 positions match TRBD2. This CDR3 contains 14 residues. Germline V lookup: CDR1 KGHSH, CDR2 LQKENI. V was clipped by 1 base and J by 5 bases; unmatched bases: 3. CDR3 nucleotide sequence: TGTGCCAGCTCACCACGGACTAGGGAAGATACGCAGTATTTT. Protein: CASSPRTREDTQYF.

The rearrangement joins TRBV19 to TRBJ1-5; possible D gene TRBD1, 6 bases. V was pared by 7 bases and J by 0 bases, with 13 bases between. From germline, CDR1 is LNHDA and CDR2 SQIVND (reference sequence). The CDR3 length is 15 residues. The CDR3 region is CASMPGASSNQPQHF. In nucleotides, the CDR3 is TGTGCCAGTATGCCAGGGGCGTCTAGCAATCAGCCCCAGCATTTT.